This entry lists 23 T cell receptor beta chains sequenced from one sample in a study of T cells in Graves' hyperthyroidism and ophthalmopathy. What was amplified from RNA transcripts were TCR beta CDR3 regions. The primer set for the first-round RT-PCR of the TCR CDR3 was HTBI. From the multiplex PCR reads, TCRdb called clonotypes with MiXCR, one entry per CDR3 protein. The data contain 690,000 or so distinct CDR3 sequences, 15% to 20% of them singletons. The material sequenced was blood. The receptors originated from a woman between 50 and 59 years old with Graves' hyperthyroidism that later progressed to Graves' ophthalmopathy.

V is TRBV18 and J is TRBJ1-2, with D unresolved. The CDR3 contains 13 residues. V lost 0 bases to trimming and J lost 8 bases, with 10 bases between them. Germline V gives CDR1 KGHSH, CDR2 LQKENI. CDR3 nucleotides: TGTGCCAGCTCACCACCTCGGGCGGGCGGCTACACCTTC. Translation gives CASSPPRAGGYTF.

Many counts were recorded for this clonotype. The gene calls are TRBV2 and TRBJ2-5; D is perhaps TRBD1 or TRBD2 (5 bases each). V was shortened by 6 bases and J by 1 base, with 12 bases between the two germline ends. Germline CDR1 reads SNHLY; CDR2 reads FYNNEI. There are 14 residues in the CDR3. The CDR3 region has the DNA TGTGCCAGCAGCCAATATGGGGGCCAAGAGACCCAGTACTTC. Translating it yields CASSQYGGQETQYF.

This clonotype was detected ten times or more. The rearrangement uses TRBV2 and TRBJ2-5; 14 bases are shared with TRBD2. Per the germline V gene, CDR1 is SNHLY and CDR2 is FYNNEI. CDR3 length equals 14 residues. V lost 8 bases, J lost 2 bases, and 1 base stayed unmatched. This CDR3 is CASRLAGGQETQYF. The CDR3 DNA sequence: TGTGCCAGCCGACTAGCGGGGGGGCAAGAGACCCAGTACTTC.

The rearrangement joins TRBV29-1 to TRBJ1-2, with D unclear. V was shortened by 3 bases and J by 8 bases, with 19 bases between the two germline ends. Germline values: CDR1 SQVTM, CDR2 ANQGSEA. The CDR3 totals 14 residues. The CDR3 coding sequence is TGCAGCGTTGAGGACTTCTGGAGAACCGGGGGCTACACCTTC. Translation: CSVEDFWRTGGYTF. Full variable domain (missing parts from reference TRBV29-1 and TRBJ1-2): SAVISQKPSRDICQRGTSLTIQCQVDSQVTMMFWYRQQPGQSLTLIATANQGSEATYESGFVIDKFPISRPNLTFSTLTVSNMSPEDSSIYLCSVEDFWRTGGYTFGSGTRLTVV.

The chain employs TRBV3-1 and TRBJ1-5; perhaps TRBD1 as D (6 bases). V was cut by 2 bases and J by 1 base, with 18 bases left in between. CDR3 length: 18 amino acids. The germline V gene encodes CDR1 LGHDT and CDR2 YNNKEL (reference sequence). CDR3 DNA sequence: TGTGCCAGCAGCCAAACTCGGGACACCCCAGTGAGCAATCAGCCCCAGCATTTT. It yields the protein CASSQTRDTPVSNQPQHF. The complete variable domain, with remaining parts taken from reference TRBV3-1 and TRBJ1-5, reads DTAVSQTPKYLVTQMGNDKSIKCEQNLGHDTMYWYKQDSKKFLKIMFSYNNKELIINETVPNRFSPKSPDKAHLNLHINSLELGDSAVYFCASSQTRDTPVSNQPQHFGDGTRLSIL.

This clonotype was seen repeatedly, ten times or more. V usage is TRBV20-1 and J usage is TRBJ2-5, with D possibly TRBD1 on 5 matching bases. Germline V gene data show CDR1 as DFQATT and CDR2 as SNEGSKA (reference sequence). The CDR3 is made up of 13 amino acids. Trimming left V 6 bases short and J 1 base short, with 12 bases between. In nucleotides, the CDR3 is TGCAGTGCAAGTAGGACACCCCAAGAGACCCAGTACTTC. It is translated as CSASRTPQETQYF.

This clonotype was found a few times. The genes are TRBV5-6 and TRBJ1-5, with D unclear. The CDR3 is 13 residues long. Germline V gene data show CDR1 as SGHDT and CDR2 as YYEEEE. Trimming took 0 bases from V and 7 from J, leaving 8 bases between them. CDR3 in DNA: TGTGCCAGCAGCTTGGGGCGGCGGCAGCCCCAGCATTTT. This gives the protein CASSLGRRQPQHF.

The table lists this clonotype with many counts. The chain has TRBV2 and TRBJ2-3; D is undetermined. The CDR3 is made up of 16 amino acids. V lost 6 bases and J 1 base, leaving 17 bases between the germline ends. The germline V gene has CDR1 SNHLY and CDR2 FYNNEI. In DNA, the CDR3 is TGTGCCAGCAGCCTATTAGGGCCCGAAGGCACAGATACGCAGTATTTT. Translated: CASSLLGPEGTDTQYF.

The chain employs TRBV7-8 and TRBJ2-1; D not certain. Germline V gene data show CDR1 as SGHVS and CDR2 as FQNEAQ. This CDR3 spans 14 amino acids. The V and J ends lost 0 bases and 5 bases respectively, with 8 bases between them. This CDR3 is CASSLASQDNEQFF. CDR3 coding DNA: TGTGCCAGCAGCTTAGCTTCCCAGGACAATGAGCAGTTCTTC.

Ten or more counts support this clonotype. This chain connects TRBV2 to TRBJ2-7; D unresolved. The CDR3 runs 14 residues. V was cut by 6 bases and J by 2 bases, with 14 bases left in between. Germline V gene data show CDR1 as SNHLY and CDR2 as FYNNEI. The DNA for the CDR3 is TGTGCCAGCAGCCTTCCTAAGAGGACCTACGAGCAGTACTTC. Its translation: CASSLPKRTYEQYF.

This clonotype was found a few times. CDR3: CASTPDRVDYGYTF. The CDR3 coding sequence is TGCGCCAGCACCCCGGACCGAGTGGACTATGGCTACACCTTC. The chain combines TRBV5-1 with TRBJ1-2; no firm D call. Germline V gene lookup returns CDR1 SGHRS and CDR2 YFSETQ. Trimming removed 6 bases from V and 3 bases from J, with 15 bases in between. The CDR3 runs to 14 residues.

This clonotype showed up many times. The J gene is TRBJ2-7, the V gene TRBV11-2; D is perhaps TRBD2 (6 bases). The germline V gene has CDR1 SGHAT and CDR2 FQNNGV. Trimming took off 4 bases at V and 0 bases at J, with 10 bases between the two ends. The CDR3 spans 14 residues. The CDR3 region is CASSSGLASYEQYF. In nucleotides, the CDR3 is TGTGCCAGCAGCTCGGGACTGGCCTCCTACGAGCAGTACTTC.

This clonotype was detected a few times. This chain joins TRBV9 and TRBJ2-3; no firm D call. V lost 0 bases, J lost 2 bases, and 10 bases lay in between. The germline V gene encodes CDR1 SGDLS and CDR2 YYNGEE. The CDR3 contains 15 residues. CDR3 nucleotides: TGTGCCAGCAGCGTAGATTTGCGGAACACAGATACGCAGTATTTT. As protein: CASSVDLRNTDTQYF.

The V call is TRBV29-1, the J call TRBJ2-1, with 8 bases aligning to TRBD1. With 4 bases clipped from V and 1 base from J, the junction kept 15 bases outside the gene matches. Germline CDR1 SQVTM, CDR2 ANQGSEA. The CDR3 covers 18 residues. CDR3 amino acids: CSVVGRGRGLTSYNEQFF. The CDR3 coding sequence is TGCAGCGTTGTCGGTAGGGGCAGGGGGCTGACATCCTACAATGAGCAGTTCTTC.

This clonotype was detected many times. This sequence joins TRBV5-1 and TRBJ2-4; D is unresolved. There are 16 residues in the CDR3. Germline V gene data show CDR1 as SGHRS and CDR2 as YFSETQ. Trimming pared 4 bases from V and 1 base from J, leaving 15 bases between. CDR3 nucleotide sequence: TGCGCCAGCAGCCGACCTCTGGTAGGGGCCAAAAACATTCAGTACTTC. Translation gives CASSRPLVGAKNIQYF.

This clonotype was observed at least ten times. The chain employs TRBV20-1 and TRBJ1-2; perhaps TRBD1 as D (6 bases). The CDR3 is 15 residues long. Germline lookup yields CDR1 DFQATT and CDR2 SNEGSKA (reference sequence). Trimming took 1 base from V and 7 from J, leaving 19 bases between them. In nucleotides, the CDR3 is TGCAGTGCTAGAGTTGCCGGGGGCCGCGGGGGTGGCTACACCTTC. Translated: CSARVAGGRGGGYTF.

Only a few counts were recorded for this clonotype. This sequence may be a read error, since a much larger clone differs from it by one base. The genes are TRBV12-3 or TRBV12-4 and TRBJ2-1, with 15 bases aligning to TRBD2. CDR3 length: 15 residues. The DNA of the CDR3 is TGTGCCTGCAGCAGGACTAGCGGGGGGGGAAATGAGCAGTTCTTC. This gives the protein CACSRTSGGGNEQFF.

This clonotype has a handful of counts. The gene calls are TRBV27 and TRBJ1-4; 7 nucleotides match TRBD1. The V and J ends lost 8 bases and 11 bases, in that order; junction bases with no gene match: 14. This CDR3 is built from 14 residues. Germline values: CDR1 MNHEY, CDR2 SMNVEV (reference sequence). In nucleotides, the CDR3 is TGTGCCAGCCACAGCAGCAGGGGGGACGCCAAACTGTTTTTT. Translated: CASHSSRGDAKLFF.

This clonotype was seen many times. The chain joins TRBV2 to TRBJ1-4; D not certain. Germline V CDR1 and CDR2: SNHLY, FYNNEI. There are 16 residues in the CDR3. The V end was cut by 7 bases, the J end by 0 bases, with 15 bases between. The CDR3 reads CASTLLTPATNEKLFF. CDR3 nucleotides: TGTGCCAGCACCTTGCTTACCCCTGCAACTAATGAAAAACTGTTTTTT.

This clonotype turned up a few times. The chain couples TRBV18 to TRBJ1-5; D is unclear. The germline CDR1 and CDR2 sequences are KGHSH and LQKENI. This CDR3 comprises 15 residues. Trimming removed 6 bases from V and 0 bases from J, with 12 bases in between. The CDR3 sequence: CASSEHHGSNQPQHF. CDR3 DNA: TGTGCCAGCTCGGAGCACCACGGTAGCAATCAGCCCCAGCATTTT.

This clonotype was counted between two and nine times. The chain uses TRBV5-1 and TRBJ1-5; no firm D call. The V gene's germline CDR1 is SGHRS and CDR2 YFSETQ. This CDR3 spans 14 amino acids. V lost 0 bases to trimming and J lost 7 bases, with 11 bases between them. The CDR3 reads CASSLEVGSQPQHF. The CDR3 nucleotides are TGCGCCAGCAGCTTGGAGGTGGGAAGCCAGCCCCAGCATTTT.

The CDR3 protein is CASSLAPPGDYNEQFF. The CDR3 DNA follows: TGTGCCAGCAGCTTGGCTCCTCCAGGGGATTACAATGAGCAGTTCTTC. V gene TRBV5-5 combines with J gene TRBJ2-1, with TRBD1 as a possible D gene (6 bases). The CDR3 is 16 residues long. The germline V gene encodes CDR1 SGHKS and CDR2 YYEKEE (reference sequence). V was clipped by 0 bases and J by 4 bases, with 14 bases between them.

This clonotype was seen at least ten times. CDR3 nucleotides: TGTGCCAGCAGCGGGGGACGACCAGACTATGGCTACACCTTC. Translated, it gives CASSGGRPDYGYTF. The rearrangement joins TRBV13 to TRBJ1-2; a possible D gene is TRBD1 (5 bases). The CDR3 totals 14 residues. Germline V gene sequence: CDR1 PRHDT, CDR2 FYEKMQ (reference sequence). The V end was cut by 5 bases, the J end by 3 bases, with 13 bases between.